The next 30 T cell receptor beta chains were all read from a single sample in a study of cytotoxic CD8 clonotypes in ibrutinib-treated CLL (dated by TCRdb to the early 2020s). Libraries were built with the immunoSEQ multiplex PCR assay. TCRdb provides this immuneACCESS table in a form limited to in-frame rearrangements. Some clones are lacking; in checked studies, under half of them reflect an unresolved V gene, and why the rest are absent is not known. This sample lists around 310,000 clones; around four fifths were detected once. The ten biggest clones cover roughly 7% of the sample. The sequences come from PBMCs, collected before ibrutinib treatment. These TCRs come from a human donor with chronic lymphocytic leukemia.

The gene calls are TRBV5-1 and TRBJ2-2; possibly TRBD1 for D (6 bases). Germline V gene sequence: CDR1 SGHRS, CDR2 YFSETQ. This CDR3 has 16 amino acids. V was pared by 2 bases and J by 0 bases, with 11 bases between. The CDR3 coding sequence is TGCGCCAGCAGCTTTGACAGGCTAGCGAACACCGGGGAGCTGTTTTTT. Its translation: CASSFDRLANTGELFF.

V is TRBV4-2 and J is TRBJ2-7; 10 nucleotides agree with TRBD2. This CDR3 is 14 amino acids long. After removal of 3 bases from V and 4 bases from J, the junction contained 3 bases not matched to a gene. Per the germline V gene, CDR1 is LGHNA and CDR2 is YNFKEQ. CDR3 bases: TGTGCCAGCAGCCAGCTAGCGGGAGAATACGAGCAGTACTTC. Translating gives CASSQLAGEYEQYF.

J is TRBJ1-2 and V is TRBV7-2; no reliable D call. This CDR3 contains 14 residues. CDR1 SGHTA and CDR2 FQGNSA come from the germline V gene. V was trimmed by 2 bases and J by 4 bases, leaving 11 bases between them. In nucleotides, the CDR3 is TGTGCCAGCAGCTTAAACGGGTTGGTCTATGGCTACACCTTC. It translates to CASSLNGLVYGYTF.

The chain joins TRBV4-2 to TRBJ2-1; 11 nucleotides match TRBD2. The ends lost 1 base at V and 9 bases at J; junction bases unmatched: 5. The CDR3 length is 15 residues. Germline CDR1 and CDR2: LGHNA and YNFKEQ. CDR3 nucleotides: TGTGCCAGCAGCCAAGTTAGCGGGAGGGCAAGTGAGCAGTTCTTC. It codes for CASSQVSGRASEQFF.

This clone was seen once. CDR3 loop: CASSSTGYDIGELFF. The CDR3 DNA follows: TGTGCCAGCAGCTCTACAGGGTATGATATCGGGGAGCTGTTTTTT. The chain has TRBV7-9 and TRBJ2-2, with D possibly being TRBD1 (6 bases). The CDR3 totals 15 residues. CDR1 and CDR2 (germline): SEHNR, FQNEAQ (reference sequence). Between the trimmed V and J ends, which lost 4 bases and 7 bases, there was a span of 16 bases.

In nucleotides, the CDR3 is TGTGCCAGCAGCCCTGGCGGTAGCGAGCCTTCTAATGAGCAGTTCTTC. Protein sequence: CASSPGGSEPSNEQFF. The chain combines TRBV4-2 with TRBJ2-1, with D perhaps matching TRBD2 (5 bases). The CDR3 spans 16 residues. Trimming shortened V by 4 bases and J by 7 bases, and 20 bases separated the two germline ends. Germline CDR1 LGHNA, CDR2 YNFKEQ.

V is TRBV18 and J is TRBJ2-7; 10 nucleotides match TRBD2. In germline, CDR1 is KGHSH, CDR2 LQKENI. The V segment lost 3 bases and the J segment 4 bases; nucleotides outside the gene matches: 6. CDR3 size: 15 residues. The CDR3 sequence: CASSPLAGAGYEQYF. The CDR3 DNA follows: TGTGCCAGCTCACCTCTAGCGGGAGCGGGATACGAGCAGTACTTC.

The chain links TRBV28 to TRBJ1-1; 8 bases map to TRBD1. Germline assignment: CDR1 MDHEN and CDR2 SYDVKM. V trimming: 7 bases; J trimming: 0 bases; junction bases outside the gene matches: 13. The CDR3 totals 17 residues. The CDR3 sequence is CASTVTGQVIMNTEAFF. The CDR3 DNA sequence: TGTGCCAGCACAGTCACGGGACAGGTGATCATGAACACTGAAGCTTTCTTT.

The table lists this clone with a few counts. The gene calls are TRBV30 and TRBJ2-7; 14 bases are shared with TRBD2. The trim removed 0 bases at V and 5 bases at J, leaving 3 bases unmatched. This CDR3 is 15 amino acids long. CDR1 and CDR2 from the germline V gene are GTSNPN and SVGIG (reference sequence). The CDR3 here is CAWSVGLAGGDEQYF. Here the CDR3 DNA reads TGTGCCTGGAGTGTTGGACTAGCGGGAGGTGACGAGCAGTACTTC.

This chain uses TRBV7-7 with TRBJ1-2; 8 nucleotides match TRBD1. The CDR3 consists of 16 residues. Germline-derived CDR1 and CDR2 are SSHAT and FNYEAQ (reference sequence). V lost 5 bases to trimming and J lost 1 base; unmatched junction nucleotides: 9. The CDR3 nucleotides are TGTGCCAGCAGCGTCCAGGGGGCGTATTATAACTATGGCTACACCTTC. Amino acids: CASSVQGAYYNYGYTF.

The chain combines TRBV19 with TRBJ2-6, with TRBD2 matching 9 bases. Trimming removed 4 bases from V and 0 bases from J; junction bases left unmatched: 10. The CDR3 is made up of 19 amino acids. The germline gives CDR1 LNHDA, CDR2 SQIVND (reference sequence). The CDR3 nucleotides are TGTGCCAGTAGTAGGGGAGGGTTTAGCGGGAGCTCTGGGGCCAACGTCCTGACTTTC. Translated, it gives CASSRGGFSGSSGANVLTF.

CDR3 sequence: CASSSTDTQYF. Here the CDR3 DNA reads TGTGCCAGCAGTTCCACAGATACGCAGTATTTT. The chain has TRBV27 and TRBJ2-3; D not certain. CDR1 is MNHEY and CDR2 is SMNVEV in the germline V gene (reference sequence). Trimming took 4 bases from V and 2 from J, leaving 1 base between them. CDR3 length: 11 residues.

V gene TRBV23-1 combines with J gene TRBJ2-7, with D unclear. TRBV23-1 is an open reading frame whose function is uncertain. V lost 7 bases, J lost 5 bases, and 9 bases lay in between. The CDR3 loop spans 11 amino acids. DNA of the CDR3: TGCGCCAGCATCATGGAAGACGAGCAGTACTTC. As protein: CASIMEDEQYF.

This clone has just one count. The chain combines TRBV7-6 with TRBJ1-1, with D perhaps TRBD1 (6 bases). The CDR3 sequence is 13 residues long. V lost 11 bases, J lost 1 base, and 14 bases lay in between. Per the germline V gene, CDR1 is SGHVS and CDR2 is FNYEAQ. The CDR3: CAGGGAKNTEAFF. The CDR3, as DNA: TGTGCCGGGGGGGGCGCAAAGAACACTGAAGCTTTCTTT.

This rearrangement joins TRBV4-1 to TRBJ2-7; D is possibly TRBD2 (5 bases). Trimming stripped 3 bases from V and 3 bases from J, with 15 bases between. From germline, CDR1 is MGHRA and CDR2 YSYEKL. The CDR3 extends over 15 amino acids. The CDR3 DNA follows: TGCGCCAGCAGCCAGTTAGGTTCGGGGTTCTACGAGCAGTACTTC. Translation: CASSQLGSGFYEQYF.

The CDR3 DNA is TGCGCCAGCAGCCAGGAGGGAGGCACTGAAGCTTTCTTT. Residues: CASSQEGGTEAFF. This chain joins TRBV4-3 and TRBJ1-1; D is unclear. Germline V CDR1 and CDR2: LGHNA, YSLEER. The CDR3 spans 13 residues. Trimming shortened V by 3 bases and J by 4 bases, and 9 bases separated the two germline ends.

This clone appeared once. The chain is built from TRBV28 and TRBJ2-7, with 8 nucleotides matching TRBD1. V trimming: 5 bases; J trimming: 5 bases; junction bases outside the gene matches: 11. Germline lookup yields CDR1 MDHEN and CDR2 SYDVKM. The CDR3 is 15 amino acids. The CDR3 spells CASSQMGQVTNEQYF. The CDR3 DNA reads TGTGCCAGCAGTCAAATGGGACAGGTGACGAACGAGCAGTACTTC.

This chain connects TRBV5-1 to TRBJ2-3, with D possibly matching TRBD2 (5 bases). V shed 3 bases and J shed 4 bases, with 9 bases lying between them. This CDR3 is 13 amino acids long. CDR1 is SGHRS, CDR2 YFSETQ, per germline. For the CDR3, the DNA is TGCGCCAGCAGCTCCACTAGTGCAGATACGCAGTATTTT. Its protein is CASSSTSADTQYF.

V and J are TRBV5-1 and TRBJ2-3; no reliable D call. The V gene's germline CDR1 is SGHRS and CDR2 YFSETQ. Trimming pared 7 bases from V and 2 bases from J, leaving 11 bases between. This CDR3 region has 13 residues. The CDR3 nucleotides are TGCGCCAGCCGGGCCGATGTCACAGATACGCAGTATTTT. Translating gives CASRADVTDTQYF.

The chain recombines TRBV27 with TRBJ2-1, with 10 bases matching TRBD2. The CDR3 runs 16 residues. Unmatched junction bases numbered 10, after V lost 5 bases and J lost 6 bases. In germline, CDR1 is MNHEY, CDR2 SMNVEV (reference sequence). The CDR3 DNA reads TGTGCCAGCAGTCATCGGGCTAGCGGGAGTGGCAATGAGCAGTTCTTC. Encoded protein: CASSHRASGSGNEQFF.

A single count supports this clone. The rearrangement uses TRBV5-4 and TRBJ2-7, with D maybe TRBD2 (5 bases). Germline V gene lookup returns CDR1 SGHNT and CDR2 YYREEE (reference sequence). The V end lost 6 bases, the J end lost 0 bases, and 16 bases lay between the germline ends. The CDR3 totals 15 residues. CDR3 nucleotides: TGTGCCAGCACCTCTCCGGCGGGTTCCTCCTACGAGCAGTACTTC. It is translated as CASTSPAGSSYEQYF. The full variable domain, completed using reference TRBV5-4 and TRBJ2-7, is ETGVTQSPTHLIKTRGQQVTLRCSSQSGHNTVSWYQQALGQGPQFIFQYYREEENGRGNFPPRFSGLQFPNYSSELNVNALELDDSALYLCASTSPAGSSYEQYFGPGTRLTVT.

The chain links TRBV30 to TRBJ1-5, with D possibly TRBD1 on 6 matching bases. Germline-derived CDR1 and CDR2 are GTSNPN and SVGIG (reference sequence). V lost 5 bases and J lost 3, with 17 bases in between. This CDR3 has 15 residues. The CDR3 coding sequence is TGTGCCTGGGGGAACAGGGCCAGGCCCAATCAGCCCCAGCATTTT. Encoded protein: CAWGNRARPNQPQHF.

The chain employs TRBV5-1 and TRBJ2-3; 11 bases are a match to TRBD2. Trimming removed 0 bases from V and 6 bases from J; junction bases left unmatched: 3. The germline V gene has CDR1 SGHRS and CDR2 YFSETQ. This CDR3 is 15 amino acids long. The CDR3 loop is CASSLELAGADTQYF. The CDR3 nucleotides are TGCGCCAGCAGCTTGGAACTAGCGGGAGCGGATACGCAGTATTTT.

This chain connects TRBV14 to TRBJ2-1; D unclear. The CDR3 contains 14 residues. Germline lookup yields CDR1 SGHDN and CDR2 FVKESK. Deletions cut 1 base from V and 6 bases from J, with 10 bases between. DNA for the CDR3: TGTGCCAGCAGCCAAGTTGTAGTTTTCAATGAGCAGTTCTTC. Amino acids: CASSQVVVFNEQFF.

V gene TRBV2 combines with J gene TRBJ2-7; D might be TRBD1 (6 bases). This CDR3 has 15 amino acids. Trimming took 2 bases from V and 3 from J, leaving 14 bases between them. Per germline, CDR1 SNHLY and CDR2 FYNNEI. For the CDR3, the DNA is TGTGCCAGCAGTGAATTGGGGGCGAATGGCTACGAGCAGTACTTC. Encoded protein: CASSELGANGYEQYF.

About this clone itself: Other DNA sequences from this sample encode an identical CDR3 as well. V and J are TRBV5-1 and TRBJ2-1; D unclear. The V gene lost 1 base and the J gene lost 5 bases, with 7 bases spanning the gap. This CDR3 is 13 amino acids long. The germline V gene encodes CDR1 SGHRS and CDR2 YFSETQ. Written as DNA, the CDR3 is TGCGCCAGCAGCTTGAGCCTAAACAATGAGCAGTTCTTC. It encodes CASSLSLNNEQFF.

J is TRBJ2-3 and V is TRBV28, with 11 bases aligning to TRBD2. This CDR3 has 14 amino acids. Germline CDR1 MDHEN, CDR2 SYDVKM. The J segment lost 5 bases and the V segment lost 5 bases, leaving 3 bases of the junction unmatched. In DNA, the CDR3 is TGTGCCAGCAGTCTCGGGACTAGCGGAGATACGCAGTATTTT. Its protein is CASSLGTSGDTQYF.

This clone has just one count. This sequence joins TRBV6-5 and TRBJ2-3; a weak D match, TRBD2 (6 bases). This CDR3 comprises 15 residues. In germline, CDR1 is MNHEY, CDR2 SVGAGI. The V end lost 0 bases, the J end lost 0 bases, and 7 bases lay between the germline ends. The CDR3 DNA sequence: TGTGCCAGCAGTTACTCAGGGACTAGCACAGATACGCAGTATTTT. It yields the protein CASSYSGTSTDTQYF.

Of note for this clone: The junction departs from germline at one end; a sequencing error may be responsible. The gene calls are TRBV5-4 and TRBJ2-7, with D possibly being TRBD1 (5 bases). The CDR3 extends over 15 amino acids. Germline CDR1 is SGHNT and CDR2 is YYREEE (reference sequence). CDR3 amino acids: CAYRDRGGAAYKQYF. The CDR3 nucleotides read TGTGCCTACCGCGATAGGGGCGGAGCCGCCTACAAGCAGTACTTC.

About this clone itself: Other nucleotide sequences from this sample produce the same CDR3. The chain is built from TRBV5-1 and TRBJ2-3; D ambiguous. This CDR3 contains 13 residues. Looked up from germline, CDR1 is SGHRS and CDR2 is YFSETQ. V was clipped by 0 bases and J by 3 bases, with 5 bases between them. The CDR3 DNA is TGCGCCAGCAGCTTGGGATCGACAGATACGCAGTATTTT. It translates to CASSLGSTDTQYF.